This TCR beta chain was identified in a study of blood T cells in healthy people across ages. Study results and limitations: Per-million-T-cell TCR beta diversity fell roughly linearly with age.

This clonotype was detected only a few times. The target antigen is unknown. Primers used in a second PCR of roughly 6 to 11 cycles were a sample-barcoded 5' primer and a J-beta primer mix. One entry per CDR3 protein, called by TCRdb with MiXCR from the 5' RACE reads. The sample lists 600,000 to 800,000 distinct CDR3 sequences, around a fifth occurring once. The germline CDR1 and CDR2 sequences are MNHEY and SMNVEV (reference sequence). Trimming took 4 bases from V and 4 from J; bases not matched to a gene: 6. The CDR3 contains 15 residues. Researchers report isolating at least 7 million PBMCs per sample.

V usage is TRBV27 and J usage is TRBJ2-3; 9 nucleotides match TRBD2. The sequenced material came from blood. The clonotype comes from a man aged 65 to 79 in good health. CDR3 nucleotide sequence: TGTGCCAGCAGTTCGAGACTAGCGGCTTCAGATACGCAGTATTTT. Its translation: CASSSRLAASDTQYF.